The text below deals with one T cell receptor beta chain. This entry belongs to a study of Tregs in tolerant kidney transplant recipients. Measured with immunoSEQ multiplex PCR; TCRdb has only the in-frame clones, and not every one. The data show about 77,000 clones, 95% to 98% seen once. Germline CDR1 reads MNHNS; CDR2 reads SASEGT. The V gene end was trimmed by 5 bases and the J gene end by 8 bases; junction bases not matched to a gene: 10. The CDR3 is 14 residues long. This sequence was found in a human donor who received a combined kidney and bone marrow transplant. The J gene is TRBJ1-1, the V gene TRBV6-1; 8 bases map to TRBD1. Sequenced here: CD4+ T cells from blood, sampled before the transplant. CDR3 sequence (DNA): TGTGCCAGCAGTCTTAGACAGGGGCTTGGGGAAGCTTTCTTT. Translating gives CASSLRQGLGEAFF.